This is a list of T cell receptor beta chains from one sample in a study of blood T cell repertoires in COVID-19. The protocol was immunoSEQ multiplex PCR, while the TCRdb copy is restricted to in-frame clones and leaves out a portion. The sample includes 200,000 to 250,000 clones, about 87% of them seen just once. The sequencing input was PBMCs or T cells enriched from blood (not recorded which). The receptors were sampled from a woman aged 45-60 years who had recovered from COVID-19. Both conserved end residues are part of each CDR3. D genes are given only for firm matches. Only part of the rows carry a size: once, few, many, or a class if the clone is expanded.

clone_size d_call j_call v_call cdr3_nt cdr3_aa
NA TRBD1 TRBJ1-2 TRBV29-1 TGCAGCGTTTCCCCAGGGGGGGGCTACACCTTC CSVSPGGGYTF
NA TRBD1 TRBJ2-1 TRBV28 TGTGCCAGCAGTAAGACAGGGTACGAGCAGTTCTTC CASSKTGYEQFF
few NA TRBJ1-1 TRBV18 TGTGCCAGCTCACCACCGACAGGCACTGAAGCTTTCTTT CASSPPTGTEAFF
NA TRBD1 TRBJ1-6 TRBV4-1 TGCGCCAGCAGCCCCCGGGACAGGGGACCATCACCCCTCCACTTT CASSPRDRGPSPLHF
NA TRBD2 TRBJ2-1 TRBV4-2 TGTGCCAGCAGAAATAGCGGGAGGGACACTTACAATGAGCAGTTCTTC CASRNSGRDTYNEQFF
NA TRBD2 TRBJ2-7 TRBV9 TGTGCCAGCAGCGGCCGCACTAGCGCTGGGGCTACCTACGAGCAGTACTTC CASSGRTSAGATYEQYF
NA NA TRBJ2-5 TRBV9 TGTGCCAGCAGCGTATATGGGCAGGCTGACGAGACCCAGTACTTC CASSVYGQADETQYF
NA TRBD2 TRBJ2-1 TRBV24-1 TGTGCCACCAGCATGGGGCGGGAGTTTTTTCTGGGCTCCTACAATGAGCAGTTCTTC CATSMGREFFLGSYNEQFF
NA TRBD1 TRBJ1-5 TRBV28 TGTGCCAGCAGCCGCAGACAGGGGGTCAGTCAGCCCCAGCATTTT CASSRRQGVSQPQHF
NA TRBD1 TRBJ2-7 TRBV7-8 TGTGCCAGCAGCTTAGGAGGGGGCGCCTACGAGCAGTACTTC CASSLGGGAYEQYF
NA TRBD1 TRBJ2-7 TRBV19 TGTGCCAGTGGGACAGACGCGTTCGACGAGCAGTACTTC CASGTDAFDEQYF
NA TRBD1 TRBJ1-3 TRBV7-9 TGTGCCAGCAGCTTTCAGGGGGTCTCGGCAAACACCATATATTTT CASSFQGVSANTIYF
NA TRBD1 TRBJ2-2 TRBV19 TGTGCCAGTAGTAGGGGGCAGGGGGACACCGGGGAGCTGTTTTTT CASSRGQGDTGELFF
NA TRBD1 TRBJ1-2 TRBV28 TGTGCCAGCACCTCATCGGGACAGGGGTATGGGTTTGCGTTTGGCTACACCTTC CASTSSGQGYGFAFGYTF
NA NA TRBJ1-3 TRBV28 TGTGCCAGCAGTTTTGAGGTGTCCTCTGGAAACACCATATATTTT CASSFEVSSGNTIYF
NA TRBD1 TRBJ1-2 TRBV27 TGTGCCAGCAGGGAGACAGGGGGCAGGAGTAGATATGGCTACACCTTC CASRETGGRSRYGYTF
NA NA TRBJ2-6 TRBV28 TGTGCCAGCAGAGTACAAGACTCTGGGGCCAACGTCCTGACTTTC CASRVQDSGANVLTF
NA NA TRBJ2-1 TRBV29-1 TGCAGCGTTGAAGGCGGCGAATACAATGAGCAGTTCTTC CSVEGGEYNEQFF
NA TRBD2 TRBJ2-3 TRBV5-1 TGCGCCAGCAGGACTAGCGGGATAGATACGCAGTATTTT CASRTSGIDTQYF
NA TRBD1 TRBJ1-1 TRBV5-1 TGCGCCAGCAGCTTATCGACAGGGATTAAATTGGAAGCTGAAGCTTTCTTT CASSLSTGIKLEAEAFF
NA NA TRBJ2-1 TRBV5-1 TGCGCCAGCACGGAGGGGCTTCACAATGAGCAGTTCTTC CASTEGLHNEQFF
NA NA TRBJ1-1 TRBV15 TGTGCCACCAGCAGAGACCGGACTAACACTGAAGCTTTCTTT CATSRDRTNTEAFF
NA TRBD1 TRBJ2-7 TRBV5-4 TGTGCCAGCAGCTCGAAACAGGGGGCCTCCTACGAGCAGTACTTC CASSSKQGASYEQYF
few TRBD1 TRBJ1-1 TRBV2 TGTGCCAGCAACAAGGACAGGGATGATGAAGCTTTCTTT CASNKDRDDEAFF
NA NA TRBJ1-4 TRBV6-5 TGTGCCAGCCATTTTAATGAAAAACTGTTTTTT CASHFNEKLFF
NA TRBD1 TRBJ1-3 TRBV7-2 TGTGCCAGCAGCCCCCCCAGGGGGACAGGGGGCTATGGAAACACCATATATTTT CASSPPRGTGGYGNTIYF
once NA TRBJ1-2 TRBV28 TGTGCCAGCAGTATTGCGGGAGTTACTAACTATGGCTACACCTTC CASSIAGVTNYGYTF
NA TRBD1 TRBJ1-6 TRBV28 TGTGCCAGCAGGAACAGGGGGGGAAATAATTCACCCCTCCACTTT CASRNRGGNNSPLHF
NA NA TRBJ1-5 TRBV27 TGTGCCAGCAGTTTCGGGTATAGCAATCAGCCCCAGCATTTT CASSFGYSNQPQHF
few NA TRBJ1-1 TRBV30 TGTGCCTGGAGTGTCGGAGGGGCGAGGACTGAAGCTTTCTTT CAWSVGGARTEAFF
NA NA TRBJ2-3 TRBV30 TGTGCCTGGAGTCTCGGGGCAGATACGCAGTATTTT CAWSLGADTQYF
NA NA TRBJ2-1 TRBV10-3 TGTGCCATCCGGACTACTCTCCCCGATGAGCAGTTCTTC CAIRTTLPDEQFF
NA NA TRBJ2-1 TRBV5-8 TGTGCCAGCAGCTTGGCTCCGAGCTCCTACAATGAGCAGTTCTTC CASSLAPSSYNEQFF
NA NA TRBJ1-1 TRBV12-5 TGTGCTAGTGCGCCGGACAGCGCTAACACTGAAGCTTTCTTT CASAPDSANTEAFF
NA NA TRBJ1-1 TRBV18 TGTGCCAGCTCGCCAAGTTCAATTTCTATGAACACTGAAGCTTTCTTT CASSPSSISMNTEAFF
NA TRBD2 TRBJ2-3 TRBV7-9 TGTGCCAGCAGCTTGGGGACTAGCGGGGGCACAGATACGCAGTATTTT CASSLGTSGGTDTQYF
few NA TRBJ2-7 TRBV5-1 TGCGCCAGCAGCTTGGATCTTCGCGAGCAGTACTTC CASSLDLREQYF
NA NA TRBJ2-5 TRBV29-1 TGCAGCGTTTTAAGGGGTGGCCAAGAGACCCAGTACTTC CSVLRGGQETQYF
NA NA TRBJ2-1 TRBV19 TGTGCCAGTAGTATTGGGGGGTACAATGAGCAGTTCTTC CASSIGGYNEQFF
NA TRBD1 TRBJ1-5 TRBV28 TGTGCCAGCAGTTCGCCGGGACAGAGAAATCAGCCCCAGCATTTT CASSSPGQRNQPQHF
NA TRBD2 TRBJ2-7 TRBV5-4 TGTGCCAGCAGTATTAGCGGGGTGACCTACGAGCAGTACTTC CASSISGVTYEQYF
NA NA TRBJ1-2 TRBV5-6 TGTGCCAGCACCCTTTACAGGTCTTATGGCTACACCTTC CASTLYRSYGYTF
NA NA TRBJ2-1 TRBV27 TGTGCCAGCAGTTATCAGGCAGTTTCCTACAATGAGCAGTTCTTC CASSYQAVSYNEQFF
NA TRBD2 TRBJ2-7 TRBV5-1 TGCGCCAGCAACCTAGCGGGAGGCACCTACGAGCAGTACTTC CASNLAGGTYEQYF
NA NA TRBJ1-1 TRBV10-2 TGCGCCAGCAGTACGGGGGATGGGGCTTTCTTT CASSTGDGAFF
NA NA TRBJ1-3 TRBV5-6 TGTGCCAGCAGCTTGTCAGGGCTTGGAAACACCATATATTTT CASSLSGLGNTIYF
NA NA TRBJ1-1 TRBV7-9 TGTGCCAGCAGTTTAGGACTAGGGATACCGAACACTGAAGCTTTCTTT CASSLGLGIPNTEAFF